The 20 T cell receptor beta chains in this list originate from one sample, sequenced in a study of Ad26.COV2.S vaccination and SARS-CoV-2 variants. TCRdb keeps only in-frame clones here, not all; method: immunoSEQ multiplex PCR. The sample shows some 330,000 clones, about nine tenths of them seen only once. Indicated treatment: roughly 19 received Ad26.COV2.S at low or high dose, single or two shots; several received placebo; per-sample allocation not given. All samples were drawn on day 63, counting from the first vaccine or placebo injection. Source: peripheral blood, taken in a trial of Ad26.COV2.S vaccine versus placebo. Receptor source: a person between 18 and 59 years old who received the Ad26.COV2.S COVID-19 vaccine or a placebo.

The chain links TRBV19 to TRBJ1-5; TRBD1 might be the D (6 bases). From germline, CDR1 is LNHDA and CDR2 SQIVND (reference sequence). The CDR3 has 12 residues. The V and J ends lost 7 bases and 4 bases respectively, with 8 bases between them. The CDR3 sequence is CASNRGNQPQHF. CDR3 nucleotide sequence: TGTGCCAGTAATAGGGGGAATCAGCCCCAGCATTTT.

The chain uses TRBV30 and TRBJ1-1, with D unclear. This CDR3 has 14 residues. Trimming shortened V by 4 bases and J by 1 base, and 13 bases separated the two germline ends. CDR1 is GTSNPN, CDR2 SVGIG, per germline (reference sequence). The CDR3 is CAWTENVQNTEAFF. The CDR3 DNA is TGTGCCTGGACCGAAAACGTGCAGAACACTGAAGCTTTCTTT.

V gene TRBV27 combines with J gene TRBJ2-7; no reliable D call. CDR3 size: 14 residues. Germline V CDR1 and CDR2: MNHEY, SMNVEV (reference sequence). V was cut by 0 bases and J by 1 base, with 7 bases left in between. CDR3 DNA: TGTGCCAGCAGTTTATCGGCAGTGTCCTACGAGCAGTACGTC. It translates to CASSLSAVSYEQYV.

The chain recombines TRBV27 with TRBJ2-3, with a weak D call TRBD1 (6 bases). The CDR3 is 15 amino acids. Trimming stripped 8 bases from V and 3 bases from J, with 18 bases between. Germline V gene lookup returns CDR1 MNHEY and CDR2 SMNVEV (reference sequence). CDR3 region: CASGLGTTGTDTQYF. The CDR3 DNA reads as TGTGCCAGCGGTCTAGGGACAACTGGGACAGATACGCAGTATTTT.

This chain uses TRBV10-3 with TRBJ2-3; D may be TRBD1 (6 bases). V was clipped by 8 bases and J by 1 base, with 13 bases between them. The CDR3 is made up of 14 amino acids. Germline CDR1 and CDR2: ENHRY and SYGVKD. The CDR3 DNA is TGTGCCATCGGTGGTCAGGGGCGCACAGATACGCAGTATTTT. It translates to CAIGGQGRTDTQYF.

Written as DNA, the CDR3 is TGTGCCAGCAGCTTTATTGAAAAACTGTTTTTT. Protein sequence: CASSFIEKLFF. The gene calls are TRBV11-2 and TRBJ1-4; D unresolved. V dropped 3 bases and J dropped 7 bases, with 3 bases sitting between them. The CDR3 is made up of 11 amino acids. Germline CDR1 reads SGHAT; CDR2 reads FQNNGV.

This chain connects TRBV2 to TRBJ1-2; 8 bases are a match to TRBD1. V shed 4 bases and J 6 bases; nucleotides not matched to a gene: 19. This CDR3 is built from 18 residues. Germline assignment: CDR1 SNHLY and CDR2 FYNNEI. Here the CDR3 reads CASSVVTGQVQSWHGYTF. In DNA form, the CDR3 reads TGTGCCAGCAGTGTGGTTACGGGACAGGTACAGTCGTGGCATGGCTACACCTTC. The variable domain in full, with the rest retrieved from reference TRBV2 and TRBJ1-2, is EPEVTQTPSHQVTQMGQEVILRCVPISNHLYFYWYRQILGQKVEFLVSFYNNEISEKSEIFDDQFSVERPDGSNFTLKIRSTKLEDSAMYFCASSVVTGQVQSWHGYTFGSGTRLTVV.

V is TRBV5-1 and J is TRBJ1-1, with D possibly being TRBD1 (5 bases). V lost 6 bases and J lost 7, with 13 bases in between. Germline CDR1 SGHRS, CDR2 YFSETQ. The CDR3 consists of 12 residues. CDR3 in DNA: TGCGCCAGCACCTCCCGAGGGGTTGAAGCTTTCTTT. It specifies CASTSRGVEAFF.

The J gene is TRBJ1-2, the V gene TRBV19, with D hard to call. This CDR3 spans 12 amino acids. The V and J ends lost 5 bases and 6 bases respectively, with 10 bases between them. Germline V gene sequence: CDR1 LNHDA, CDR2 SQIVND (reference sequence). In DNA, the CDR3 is TGTGCCAGTAGTCTGGGGTGGGATGGCTACACCTTC. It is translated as CASSLGWDGYTF.

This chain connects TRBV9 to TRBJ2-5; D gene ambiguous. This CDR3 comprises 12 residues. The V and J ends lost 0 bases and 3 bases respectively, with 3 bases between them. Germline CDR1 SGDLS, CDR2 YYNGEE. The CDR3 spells CASSVGEETQYF. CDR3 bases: TGTGCCAGCAGCGTAGGAGAAGAGACCCAGTACTTC. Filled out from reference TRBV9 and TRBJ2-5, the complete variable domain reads DSGVTQTPKHLITATGQRVTLRCSPRSGDLSVYWYQQSLDQGLQFLIQYYNGEERAKGNILERFSAQQFPDLHSELNLSSLELGDSALYFCASSVGEETQYFGPGTRLLVL.

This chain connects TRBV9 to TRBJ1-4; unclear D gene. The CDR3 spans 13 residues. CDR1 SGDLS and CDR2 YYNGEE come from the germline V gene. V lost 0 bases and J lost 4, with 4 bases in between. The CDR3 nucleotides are TGTGCCAGCAGCGTAGGTAGTAATGAAAAACTGTTTTTT. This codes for CASSVGSNEKLFF.

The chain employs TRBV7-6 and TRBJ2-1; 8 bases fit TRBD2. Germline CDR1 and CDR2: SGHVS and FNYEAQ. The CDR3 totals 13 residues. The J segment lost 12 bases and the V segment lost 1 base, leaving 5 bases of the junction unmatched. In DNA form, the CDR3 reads TGTGCCAGCAGCTTAGGGGGACTAGTGGCGCAGTTCTTC. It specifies CASSLGGLVAQFF.

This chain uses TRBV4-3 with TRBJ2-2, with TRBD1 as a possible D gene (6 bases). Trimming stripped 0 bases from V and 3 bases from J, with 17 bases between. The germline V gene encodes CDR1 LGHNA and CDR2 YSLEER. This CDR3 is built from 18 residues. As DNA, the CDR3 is TGCGCCAGCAGCCAAGAACTGGGCAGGGGACCGGACACCGGGGAGCTGTTTTTT. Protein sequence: CASSQELGRGPDTGELFF.

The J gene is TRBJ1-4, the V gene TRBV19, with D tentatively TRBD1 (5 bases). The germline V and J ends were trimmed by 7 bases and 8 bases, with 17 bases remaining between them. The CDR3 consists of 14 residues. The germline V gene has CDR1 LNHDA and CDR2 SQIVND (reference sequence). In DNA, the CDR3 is TGTGCCAGTACCCCACGGGACCCGAGGGAAAAACTGTTTTTT. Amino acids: CASTPRDPREKLFF.

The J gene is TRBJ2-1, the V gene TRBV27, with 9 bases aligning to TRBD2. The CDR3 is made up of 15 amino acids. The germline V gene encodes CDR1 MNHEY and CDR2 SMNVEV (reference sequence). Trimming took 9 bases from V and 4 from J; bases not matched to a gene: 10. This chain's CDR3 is CASIHGSGGYNEQFF. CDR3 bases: TGTGCCAGTATCCACGGTAGCGGGGGTTACAATGAGCAGTTCTTC.

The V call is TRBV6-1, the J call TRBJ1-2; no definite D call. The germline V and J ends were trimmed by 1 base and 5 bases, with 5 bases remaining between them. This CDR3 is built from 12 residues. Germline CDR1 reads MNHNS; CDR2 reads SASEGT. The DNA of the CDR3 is TGTGCCAGCAGTGAAGGGGAGTATGGCTACACCTTC. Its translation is CASSEGEYGYTF.

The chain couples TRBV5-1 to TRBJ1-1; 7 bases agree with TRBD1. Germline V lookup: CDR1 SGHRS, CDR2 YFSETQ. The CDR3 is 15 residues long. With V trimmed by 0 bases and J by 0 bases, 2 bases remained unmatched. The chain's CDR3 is CASSLGGQLNTEAFF. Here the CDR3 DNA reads TGCGCCAGCAGCTTGGGGGGACAGCTGAACACTGAAGCTTTCTTT.

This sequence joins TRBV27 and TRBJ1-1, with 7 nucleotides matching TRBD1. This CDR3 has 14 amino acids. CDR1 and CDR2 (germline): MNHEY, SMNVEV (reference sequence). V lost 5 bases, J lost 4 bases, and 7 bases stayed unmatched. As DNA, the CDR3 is TGTGCCAGCAGTAGTAAGGGGGCGGCCACTGAAGCTTTCTTT. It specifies CASSSKGAATEAFF.

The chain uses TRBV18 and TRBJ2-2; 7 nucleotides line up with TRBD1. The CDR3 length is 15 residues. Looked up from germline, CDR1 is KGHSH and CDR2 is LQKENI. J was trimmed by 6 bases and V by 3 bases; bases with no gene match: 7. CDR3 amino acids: CASSPTTGIAGELFF. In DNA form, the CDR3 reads TGTGCCAGCTCACCGACGACAGGGATAGCCGGGGAGCTGTTTTTT.

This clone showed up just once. CDR3 protein: CASRSEQGVSGNTIYF. Written as DNA, the CDR3 is TGCGCCAGCAGGAGCGAACAGGGGGTTTCTGGAAACACCATATATTTT. This chain joins TRBV4-3 and TRBJ1-3; 8 bases agree with TRBD1. The CDR3 spans 16 residues. CDR1 and CDR2 (germline): LGHNA, YSLEER. V gave up 6 bases and J gave up 1 base; unmatched junction bases: 8.